This T cell receptor (beta chain) came from a study of cytomegalovirus exposure and HLA in healthy donors. As for the study in general: Early release data held 80 million to 100 million unique TCRs from HLA-typed donors. Notes on the study in general: Published work reported that the classifier diagnosed cytomegalovirus status with high specificity and sensitivity. Data from an earlier analysis indicated that most TCR beta V segments were productive either about 87% or about 30% of the time. Altogether, about 160 TCR beta chains were recorded as cytomegalovirus-associated.

Trimming cost V 1 base and J 0 bases, with 7 bases left between them. The CDR3 has 15 amino acids. In germline, CDR1 is SGHKS, CDR2 YYEKEE (reference sequence). Primers for the PCR totalled 60 Vbeta and 13 Jbeta. Assay: immunoSEQ multiplex PCR; the TCRdb copy retains only in-frame clones and omits some. Of approximately 80,000 clones listed, 73% are singletons. For this clone: Its specificity is unknown.

The genes are TRBV5-5 and TRBJ1-4; D uncertain. The source of this sequence is a woman between 35 and 50 years old in good health and CMV-seropositive. Sequencing was performed on PBMCs. The CDR3 loop reads CASSLLPATNEKLFF. CDR3 DNA: TGTGCCAGCAGCTTGCTTCCGGCAACTAATGAAAAACTGTTTTTT.